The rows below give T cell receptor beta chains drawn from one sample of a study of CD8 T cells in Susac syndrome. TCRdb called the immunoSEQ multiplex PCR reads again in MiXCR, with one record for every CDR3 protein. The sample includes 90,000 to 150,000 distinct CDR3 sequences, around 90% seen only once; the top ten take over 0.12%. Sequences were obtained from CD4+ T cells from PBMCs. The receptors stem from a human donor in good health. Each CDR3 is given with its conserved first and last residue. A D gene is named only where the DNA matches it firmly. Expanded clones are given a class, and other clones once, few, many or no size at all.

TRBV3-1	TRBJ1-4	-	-	TGTGCCAGCAGCCAAGACAGGGTGAAGGGGAGGGGGAAACTGTTTTTT	CASSQDRVKGRGKLFF
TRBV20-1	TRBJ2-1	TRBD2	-	TGCAGTGCTAGCGCCGGGACTAGCCTAAGTGAGCAGTTCTTC	CSASAGTSLSEQFF
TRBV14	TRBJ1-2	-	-	TGTGCCAGCAGCCAAGATTTAAGCTCGGGGACCTATGGCTACACCTTC	CASSQDLSSGTYGYTF
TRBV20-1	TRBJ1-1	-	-	TGCAGTGCTAGAAGGGGGAGCGTGCCTGAAGCTTTCTTT	CSARRGSVPEAFF
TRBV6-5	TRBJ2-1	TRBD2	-	TGTGCCAGCAGTTACGGCTCTAGCGGGCCCTACAATGAGCAGTTCTTC	CASSYGSSGPYNEQFF
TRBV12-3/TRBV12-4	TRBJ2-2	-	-	TGTGCCAGCGGCCGGTCGGGAAACACCGGGGAGCTGTTTTTT	CASGRSGNTGELFF
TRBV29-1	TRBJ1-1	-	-	TGCAGCGTTGTGGGCCAGGTGAACACTGAAGCTTTCTTT	CSVVGQVNTEAFF
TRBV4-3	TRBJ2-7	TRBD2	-	TGCGCCAGCAGCGAAAGGAGCGGGAGCGCCCTCGAGCAGTACTTC	CASSERSGSALEQYF
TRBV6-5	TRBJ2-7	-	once	TGTGCCAGCAGTTACTCGTCATCAGGGGTGTACGAGCAGTACTTC	CASSYSSSGVYEQYF
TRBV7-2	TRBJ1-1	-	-	TGTGCCAGCACCACCTTCGGGGACACTGAAGCTTTCTTT	CASTTFGDTEAFF
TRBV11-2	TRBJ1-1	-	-	TGTGCCAGCAGCTTAGGGTCGGGGGTGTTCTTGAACACTGAAGCTTTCTTT	CASSLGSGVFLNTEAFF
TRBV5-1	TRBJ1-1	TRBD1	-	TGCGCCAGCAGCTTGCCGACAGGGGGCCTCGTGATTACTTTCTTT	CASSLPTGGLVITFF
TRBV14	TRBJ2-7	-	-	TGTGCCAGCAACCAAGACAGTTACGAGCAGTACTTC	CASNQDSYEQYF
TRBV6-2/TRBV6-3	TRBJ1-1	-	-	TGTGCCAGCAGTTACGATCGGAGAACCAACACTGAAGCTTTCTTT	CASSYDRRTNTEAFF
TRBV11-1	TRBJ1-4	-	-	TGTGCCAGCAGCCTCGGCGACACCTTCAGGGGAGAAAAACTGTTTTTT	CASSLGDTFRGEKLFF
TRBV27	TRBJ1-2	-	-	TGTGCCAGCAGTCCGATTGGGTATAGCTATGGCTACACCTTC	CASSPIGYSYGYTF
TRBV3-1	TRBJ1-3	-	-	TGTGCCAGCAGCCCTGAGACAGTGGGAAACACCATATATTTT	CASSPETVGNTIYF
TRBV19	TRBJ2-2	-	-	TGTGCCAGTAGTCACATCGACCGAATCCCCACCGGGGAGCTGTTTTTT	CASSHIDRIPTGELFF
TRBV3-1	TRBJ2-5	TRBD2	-	TGTGCCAGCAGCCAAAGTCAACGAGCGGGATCCGGGGAGACCCAGTACTTC	CASSQSQRAGSGETQYF
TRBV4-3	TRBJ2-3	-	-	TGCGCCAGCAGCCAAGCCGAAGTGGGGGGCACAGATACGCAGTATTTT	CASSQAEVGGTDTQYF
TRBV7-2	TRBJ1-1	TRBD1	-	TGTGCCAGCAGCGCGCCGGAGGGGGCGAACACTGAAGCTTTCTTT	CASSAPEGANTEAFF
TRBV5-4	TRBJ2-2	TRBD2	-	TGTGCCAGCAGCTTGGAATCTAGCGGGGTGAACACCGGGGAGCTGTTTTTT	CASSLESSGVNTGELFF
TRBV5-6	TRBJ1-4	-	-	TGTGCCAGCAGCTTGGCCACCCGACCTAATGAAAAACTGTTTTTT	CASSLATRPNEKLFF
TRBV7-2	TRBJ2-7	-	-	TGTGCCAGCAGCTCCCGGGGATTATTACACGAGCAGTACTTC	CASSSRGLLHEQYF
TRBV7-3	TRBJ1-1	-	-	TGTGCCAGCAGCTCTGGGGGGGGGCTCACTGAAGCTTTCTTT	CASSSGGGLTEAFF
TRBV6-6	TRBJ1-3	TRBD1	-	TGTGCCAGCAGTATCGGACAGGCTTTCTCTGGAAACACCATATATTTT	CASSIGQAFSGNTIYF
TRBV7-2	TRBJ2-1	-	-	TGTGCCACGAGGACTTCGAACAATGAGCAGTTCTTC	CATRTSNNEQFF
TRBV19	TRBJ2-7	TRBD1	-	TGTGCCAGTAGTGGGGGACAGGGCTTCTACGAGCAGTACTTC	CASSGGQGFYEQYF
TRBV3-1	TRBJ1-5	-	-	TGTGCCAGCAGCCCCAGGGGCTCAGGGGAGCCCCAGCATTTT	CASSPRGSGEPQHF
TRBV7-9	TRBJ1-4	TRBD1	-	TGTGCCAGCCATCGCGGACAGGGGGAAAAACTGTTTTTT	CASHRGQGEKLFF
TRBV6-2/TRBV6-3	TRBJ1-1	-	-	TGTGCCAGCAGTTCGGTGCCGTCCCGTATGAAGCCCAATGAAGCTTTCTTT	CASSSVPSRMKPNEAFF
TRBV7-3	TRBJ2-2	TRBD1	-	TGTGCCGGCAGCCTCGACAGGGCCGGGGAGCTGTTTTTT	CAGSLDRAGELFF
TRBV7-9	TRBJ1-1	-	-	TGTGCCAGCAGCCGAACTTGGGCAGGGTCGACTGAAGCTTTCTTT	CASSRTWAGSTEAFF
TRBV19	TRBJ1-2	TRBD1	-	TGTGCCAGTAGTCCCGGCCCCTCGGGACAGGGGGGTGGCTACACCTTC	CASSPGPSGQGGGYTF
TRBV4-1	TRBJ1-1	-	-	TGCGCCAGCAGCCAAGATTCCCGCCAAGCTTTCTTT	CASSQDSRQAFF
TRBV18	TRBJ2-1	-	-	TGTGCCAGCTCACCGGGGGGACAGATCAATGAGCAGTTCTTC	CASSPGGQINEQFF
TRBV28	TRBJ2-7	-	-	TGTGCCAGCAGTTTCCCGGGGAGCTCCTACGAGCAGTACTTC	CASSFPGSSYEQYF
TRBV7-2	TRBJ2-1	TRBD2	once	TGTGCCAGCAGCCCAAGCGGGGGGGCCTTCAATGAGCAGTTCTTC	CASSPSGGAFNEQFF
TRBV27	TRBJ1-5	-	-	TGTGCCAGCAGTTTACTGGGGGCTCCAAATCAGCCCCAGCATTTT	CASSLLGAPNQPQHF
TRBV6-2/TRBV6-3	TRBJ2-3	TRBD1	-	TGTGCCAGCAGATTACAGGGGAACACAGATACGCAGTATTTT	CASRLQGNTDTQYF
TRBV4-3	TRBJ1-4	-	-	TGCGCCAGCAGCCAAGAGCGGGCTGCAACTAATGAAAAACTGTTTTTT	CASSQERAATNEKLFF
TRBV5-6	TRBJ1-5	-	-	TGTGCCAGCAGCTTTGGGGGACCCCATAGCAATCAGCCCCAGCATTTT	CASSFGGPHSNQPQHF
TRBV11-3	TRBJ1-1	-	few	TGTGCCAGCAGCCCCGGGGGAAACACTGAAGCTTTCTTT	CASSPGGNTEAFF
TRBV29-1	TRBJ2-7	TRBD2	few	TGCAGCGTCCGTAGCGGGAGCTCCTACGAGCAGTACTTC	CSVRSGSSYEQYF
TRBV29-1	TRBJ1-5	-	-	TGCAGCGTGGGGGACGGGAGTAGCAATCAGCCCCAGCATTTT	CSVGDGSSNQPQHF
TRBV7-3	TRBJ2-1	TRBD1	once	TGTGCCAGCAGCACCGCCGGGACAGGGATAAGGTCCTACAATGAGCAGTTCTTC	CASSTAGTGIRSYNEQFF
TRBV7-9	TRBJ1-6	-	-	TGTGCCAGCAGCTTGCAGAAAAGCTCCTATAATTCACCCCTCCACTTT	CASSLQKSSYNSPLHF
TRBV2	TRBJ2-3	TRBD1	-	TGTGCCAGCAGGTACACAGGGGTGGCGGATACGCAGTATTTT	CASRYTGVADTQYF
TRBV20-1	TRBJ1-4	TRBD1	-	TGCAGTGCTAGGTTGACAGGGACAAGTGGAAAACTGTTTTTT	CSARLTGTSGKLFF
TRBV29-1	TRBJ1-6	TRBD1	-	TGCAGCGCCGGACAGGGGGGTAATTCACCCCTCCACTTT	CSAGQGGNSPLHF
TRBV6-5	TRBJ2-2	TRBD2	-	TGTGCCAGCAAGGCTAGCGGATTGAACACCGGGGAGCTGTTTTTT	CASKASGLNTGELFF
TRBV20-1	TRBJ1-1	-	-	TGCAGTGCTACTGACGGAAGGGCAAAGCTTTCTTTT	CSATDGRAKLSF
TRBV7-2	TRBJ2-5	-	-	TGTGCCAGCAGCCCTCAGTCAGGAAAAGAGACCCAGTACTTC	CASSPQSGKETQYF